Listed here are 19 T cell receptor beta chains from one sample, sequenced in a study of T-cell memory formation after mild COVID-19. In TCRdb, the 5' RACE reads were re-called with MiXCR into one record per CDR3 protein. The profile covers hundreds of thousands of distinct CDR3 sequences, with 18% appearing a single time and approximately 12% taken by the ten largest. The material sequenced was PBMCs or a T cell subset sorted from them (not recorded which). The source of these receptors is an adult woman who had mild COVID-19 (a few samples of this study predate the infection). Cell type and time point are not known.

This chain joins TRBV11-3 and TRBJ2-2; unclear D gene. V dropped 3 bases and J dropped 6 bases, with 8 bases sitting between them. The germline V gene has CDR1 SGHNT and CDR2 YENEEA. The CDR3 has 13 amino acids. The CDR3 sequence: CASSFSEPGELFF. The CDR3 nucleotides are TGTGCCAGCAGCTTTTCGGAACCCGGGGAGCTGTTTTTT. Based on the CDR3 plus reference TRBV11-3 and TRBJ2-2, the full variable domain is EAGVVQSPRYKIIEKKQPVAFWCNPISGHNTLYWYLQNLGQGPELLIRYENEEAVDDSQLPKDRFSAERLKGVDSTLKIQPAELGDSAVYLCASSFSEPGELFFGEGSRLTVL.

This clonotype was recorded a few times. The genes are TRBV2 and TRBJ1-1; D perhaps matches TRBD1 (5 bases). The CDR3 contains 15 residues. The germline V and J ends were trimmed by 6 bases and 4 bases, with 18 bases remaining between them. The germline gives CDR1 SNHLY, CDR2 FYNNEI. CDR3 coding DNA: TGTGCCAGCAGGAGTCAGGGTTGGTTAGGCACTGAAGCTTTCTTT. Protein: CASRSQGWLGTEAFF.

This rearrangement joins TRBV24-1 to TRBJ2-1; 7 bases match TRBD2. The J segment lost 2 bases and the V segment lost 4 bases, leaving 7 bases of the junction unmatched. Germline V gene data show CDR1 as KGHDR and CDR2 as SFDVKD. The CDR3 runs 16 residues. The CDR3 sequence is CATSDTAGSPYNEQFF. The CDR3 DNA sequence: TGTGCCACCAGTGACACAGCGGGATCTCCCTACAATGAGCAGTTCTTC.

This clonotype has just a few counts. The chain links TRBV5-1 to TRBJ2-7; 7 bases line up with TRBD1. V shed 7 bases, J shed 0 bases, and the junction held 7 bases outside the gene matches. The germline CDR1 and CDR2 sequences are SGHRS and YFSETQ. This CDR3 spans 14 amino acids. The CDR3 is CASRGQANSYEQYF. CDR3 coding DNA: TGCGCCAGCCGAGGACAGGCGAACTCCTACGAGCAGTACTTC.

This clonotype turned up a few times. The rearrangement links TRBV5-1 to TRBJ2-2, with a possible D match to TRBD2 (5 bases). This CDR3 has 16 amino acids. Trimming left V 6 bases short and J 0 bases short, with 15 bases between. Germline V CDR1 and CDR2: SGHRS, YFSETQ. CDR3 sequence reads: CASKRTQASNTGELFF. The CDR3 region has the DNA TGCGCCAGCAAACGGACTCAGGCTTCGAACACCGGGGAGCTGTTTTTT.

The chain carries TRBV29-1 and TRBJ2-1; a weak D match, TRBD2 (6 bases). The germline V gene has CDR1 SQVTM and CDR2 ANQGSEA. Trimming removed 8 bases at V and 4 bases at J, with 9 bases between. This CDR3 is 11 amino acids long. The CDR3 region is CSLSGYNEQFF. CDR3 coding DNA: TGCAGCCTTAGCGGATACAATGAGCAGTTCTTC.

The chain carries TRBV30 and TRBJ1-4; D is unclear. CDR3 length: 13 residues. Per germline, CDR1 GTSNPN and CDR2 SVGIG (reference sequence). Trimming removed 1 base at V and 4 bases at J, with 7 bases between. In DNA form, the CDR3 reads TGTGCCTGGAGTGGAGGGAGTAATGAAAAACTGTTTTTT. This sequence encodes CAWSGGSNEKLFF.

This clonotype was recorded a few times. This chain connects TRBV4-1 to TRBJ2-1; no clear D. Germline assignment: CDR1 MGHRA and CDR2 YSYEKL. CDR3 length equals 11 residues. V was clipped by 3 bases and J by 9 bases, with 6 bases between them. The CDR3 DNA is TGCGCCAGCAGCCATGGCCCTGAGCAGTTCTTC. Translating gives CASSHGPEQFF.

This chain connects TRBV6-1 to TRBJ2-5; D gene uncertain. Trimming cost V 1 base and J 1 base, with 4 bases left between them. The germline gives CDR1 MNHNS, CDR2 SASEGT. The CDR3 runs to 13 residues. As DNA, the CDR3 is TGTGCCAGCAGTGAAGGTACCCAAGAGACCCAGTACTTC. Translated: CASSEGTQETQYF.

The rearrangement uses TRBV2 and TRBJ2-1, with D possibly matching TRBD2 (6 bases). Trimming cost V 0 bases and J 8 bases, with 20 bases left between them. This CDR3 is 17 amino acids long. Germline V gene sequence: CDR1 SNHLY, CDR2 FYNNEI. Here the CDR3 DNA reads TGTGCCAGCAGTGAAGCGCTTCGCGGGACGTGGATCGATGAGCAGTTCTTC. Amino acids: CASSEALRGTWIDEQFF.

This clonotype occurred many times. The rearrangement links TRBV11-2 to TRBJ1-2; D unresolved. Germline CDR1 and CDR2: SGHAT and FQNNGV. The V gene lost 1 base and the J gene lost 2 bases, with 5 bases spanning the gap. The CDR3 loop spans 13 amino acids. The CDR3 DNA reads TGTGCCAGCAGCTTAGGTGACAACTATGGCTACACCTTC. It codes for CASSLGDNYGYTF. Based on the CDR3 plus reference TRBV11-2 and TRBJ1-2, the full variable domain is EAGVAQSPRYKIIEKRQSVAFWCNPISGHATLYWYQQILGQGPKLLIQFQNNGVVDDSQLPKDRFSAERLKGVDSTLKIQPAKLEDSAVYLCASSLGDNYGYTFGSGTRLTVV.

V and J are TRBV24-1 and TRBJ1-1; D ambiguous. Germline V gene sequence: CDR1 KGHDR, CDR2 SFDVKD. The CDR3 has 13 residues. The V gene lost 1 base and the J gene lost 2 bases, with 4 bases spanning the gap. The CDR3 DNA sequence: TGTGCCACCAGTGATTTAGGTAACACTGAAGCTTTCTTT. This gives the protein CATSDLGNTEAFF.

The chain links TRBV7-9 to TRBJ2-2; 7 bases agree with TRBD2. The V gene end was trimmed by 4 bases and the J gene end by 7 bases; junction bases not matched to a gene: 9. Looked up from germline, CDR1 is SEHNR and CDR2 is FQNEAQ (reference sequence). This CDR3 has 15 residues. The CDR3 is CASSSFRAGIGELFF. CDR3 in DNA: TGTGCCAGCAGCTCCTTCCGAGCGGGAATCGGGGAGCTGTTTTTT.

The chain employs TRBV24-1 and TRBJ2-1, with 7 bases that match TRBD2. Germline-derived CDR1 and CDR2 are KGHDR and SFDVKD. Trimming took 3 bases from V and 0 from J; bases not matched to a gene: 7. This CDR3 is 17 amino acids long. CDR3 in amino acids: CATSDAGVRSSYNEQFF. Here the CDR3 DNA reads TGTGCCACCAGTGATGCGGGAGTAAGGAGCTCCTACAATGAGCAGTTCTTC.

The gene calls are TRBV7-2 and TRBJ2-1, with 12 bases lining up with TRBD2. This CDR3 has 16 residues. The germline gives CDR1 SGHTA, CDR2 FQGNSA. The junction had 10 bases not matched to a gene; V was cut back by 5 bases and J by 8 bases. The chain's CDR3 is CASSTMGLAGRYEQFF. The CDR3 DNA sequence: TGTGCCAGCAGCACTATGGGACTAGCGGGTCGATATGAGCAGTTCTTC.

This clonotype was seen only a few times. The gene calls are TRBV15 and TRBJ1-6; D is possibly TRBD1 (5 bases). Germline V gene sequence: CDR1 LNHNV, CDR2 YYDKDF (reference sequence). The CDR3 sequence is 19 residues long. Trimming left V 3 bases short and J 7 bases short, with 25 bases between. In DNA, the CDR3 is TGTGCCACCAGCAGCGATTCCGGGACGTTAGCTCGATGGAATTCACCCCTCCACTTT. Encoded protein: CATSSDSGTLARWNSPLHF.

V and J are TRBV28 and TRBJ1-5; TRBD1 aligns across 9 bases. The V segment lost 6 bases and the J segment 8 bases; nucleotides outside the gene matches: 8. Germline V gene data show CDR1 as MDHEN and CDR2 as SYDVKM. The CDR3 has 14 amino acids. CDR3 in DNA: TGTGCCAGCAGCCAGACAGGGGGAGGTAAGCCCCAGCATTTT. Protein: CASSQTGGGKPQHF.

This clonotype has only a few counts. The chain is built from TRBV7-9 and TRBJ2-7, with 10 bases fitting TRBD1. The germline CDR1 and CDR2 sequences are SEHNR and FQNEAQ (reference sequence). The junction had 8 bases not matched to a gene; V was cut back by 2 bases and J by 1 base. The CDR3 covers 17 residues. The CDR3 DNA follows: TGTGCCAGCAGCTTATGGGGGACAGGGGAACGATCCTACGAGCAGTACTTC. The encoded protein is CASSLWGTGERSYEQYF.

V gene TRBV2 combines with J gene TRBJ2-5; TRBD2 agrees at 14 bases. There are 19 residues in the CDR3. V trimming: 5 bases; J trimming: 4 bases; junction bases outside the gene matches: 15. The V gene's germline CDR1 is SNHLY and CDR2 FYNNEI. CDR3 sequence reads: CASSQETGTSGSAGETQYF. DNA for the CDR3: TGTGCCAGCAGTCAGGAAACCGGGACTAGCGGGAGTGCCGGAGAGACCCAGTACTTC.